These 26 T cell receptor beta chains originate from one sample sequenced in a study of blood T cell repertoires in COVID-19. Method: immunoSEQ multiplex PCR; TCRdb's copy keeps in-frame clones and lacks some. This sample yields 130,000 to 150,000 clones, of which 80% to 85% are seen a single time; approximately 5.7% belongs to the top ten. The sample comprised PBMCs or T cells enriched from blood (not recorded which). The source of these receptors is a woman aged 45-65 years who had been exposed to COVID-19.

The chain employs TRBV19 and TRBJ1-2, with 7 positions matching TRBD1. Per the germline V gene, CDR1 is LNHDA and CDR2 is SQIVND (reference sequence). This CDR3 has 15 amino acids. After removal of 7 bases from V and 3 bases from J, the junction contained 11 bases not matched to a gene. The CDR3 here is CASNDRGQGDYGYTF. CDR3 nucleotide sequence: TGTGCCAGTAATGATAGGGGCCAGGGGGACTATGGCTACACCTTC.

J is TRBJ2-1 and V is TRBV29-1; 7 bases agree with TRBD1. There are 16 residues in the CDR3. The ends lost 7 bases at V and 4 bases at J; junction bases unmatched: 16. CDR1 is SQVTM and CDR2 is ANQGSEA in the germline V gene. The chain's CDR3 is CSASRTPGQRYNEQFF. As DNA, the CDR3 is TGCAGCGCCAGCCGGACTCCGGGACAGAGGTACAATGAGCAGTTCTTC.

This chain joins TRBV6-1 and TRBJ2-4, with 8 bases fitting TRBD2. Germline lookup yields CDR1 MNHNS and CDR2 SASEGT. The CDR3 is made up of 18 amino acids. Trimming took 1 base from V and 0 from J; bases not matched to a gene: 8. CDR3 region: CASSEGWRLARAKNIQYF. In DNA, the CDR3 is TGTGCCAGCAGTGAAGGTTGGAGACTAGCGAGAGCCAAAAACATTCAGTACTTC.

V usage is TRBV7-6 and J usage is TRBJ2-7; D might be TRBD1 (5 bases). Trimming took 1 base from V and 6 from J, leaving 13 bases between them. This CDR3 comprises 14 residues. Germline lookup yields CDR1 SGHVS and CDR2 FNYEAQ. The CDR3 spells CASSLGRQGGEQYF. The CDR3 bases are TGTGCCAGCAGCTTAGGCAGGCAGGGCGGCGAGCAGTACTTC.

The chain links TRBV5-6 to TRBJ1-1; TRBD1 matches at 9 bases. With 3 bases clipped from V and 0 bases from J, the junction kept 12 bases outside the gene matches. CDR1 and CDR2 (germline): SGHDT, YYEEEE. This CDR3 spans 18 amino acids. CDR3 sequence reads: CASSSTGQGVALNTEAFF. The CDR3 DNA reads TGTGCCAGCAGCTCTACGGGACAGGGCGTAGCCCTGAACACTGAAGCTTTCTTT.

CDR3 coding DNA: TGTGCCAGCAGCGCTGGACTACCGTCCTACAATGAGCAGTTCTTC. This codes for CASSAGLPSYNEQFF. The gene calls are TRBV7-2 and TRBJ2-1; possible D gene TRBD2, 6 bases. The CDR3 is made up of 15 amino acids. Trimming took off 5 bases at V and 1 base at J, with 12 bases between the two ends. The germline V gene has CDR1 SGHTA and CDR2 FQGNSA.

On this clone: Its ends do not fully match the called genes, so a read error is possible. V and J are TRBV7-9 and TRBJ2-3; the D is unclear. This CDR3 has 11 amino acids. Per the germline V gene, CDR1 is SEHNR and CDR2 is FQNEAQ (reference sequence). The CDR3 sequence: CASSLVILPTF. CDR3 nucleotide sequence: TGTGCCAGCAGCTTAGTTATCCTACCAACTTTT.

A single count supports this clone. The chain recombines TRBV5-4 with TRBJ1-1, with 7 bases matching TRBD1. The CDR3 loop spans 13 amino acids. Germline lookup yields CDR1 SGHNT and CDR2 YYREEE (reference sequence). V lost 6 bases, J lost 4 bases, and 6 bases stayed unmatched. The CDR3 DNA sequence: TGTGCCAGCACCAAAACAGGGGCCACTGAAGCTTTCTTT. This gives the protein CASTKTGATEAFF.

The chain couples TRBV2 to TRBJ2-6; D is unresolved. Deletions cut 7 bases from V and 0 bases from J, with 4 bases between. This CDR3 comprises 13 residues. Per germline, CDR1 SNHLY and CDR2 FYNNEI. The CDR3 DNA reads TGTGCCAGCACGAGCTCTGGGGCCAACGTCCTGACTTTC. Translation gives CASTSSGANVLTF.

V usage is TRBV9 and J usage is TRBJ2-3, with TRBD2 matching over 10 bases. Germline V CDR1 and CDR2: SGDLS, YYNGEE. CDR3 length: 19 amino acids. V lost 6 bases to trimming and J lost 4 bases; unmatched junction nucleotides: 20. Here the CDR3 DNA reads TGTGCCAGCAACCAAGTCCCCGGGGCTAGCGGGAGTAGGGCAGATACGCAGTATTTT. This encodes CASNQVPGASGSRADTQYF.

The chain combines TRBV18 with TRBJ1-1; D unresolved. Looked up from germline, CDR1 is KGHSH and CDR2 is LQKENI. The CDR3 sequence is 14 residues long. V was clipped by 3 bases and J by 4 bases, with 12 bases between them. As DNA, the CDR3 is TGTGCCAGCTCACCGCGCGGGGTTAGCACTGAAGCTTTCTTT. This encodes CASSPRGVSTEAFF. Filled out from reference TRBV18 and TRBJ1-1, the complete variable domain reads NAGVMQNPRHLVRRRGQEARLRCSPMKGHSHVYWYRQLPEEGLKFMVYLQKENIIDESGMPKERFSAEFPKEGPSILRIQQVVRGDSAAYFCASSPRGVSTEAFFGQGTRLTVV.

The chain combines TRBV6-1 with TRBJ2-4, with a tentative D call TRBD2 (6 bases). CDR3 size: 17 residues. The V gene lost 6 bases and the J gene lost 0 bases, with 18 bases spanning the gap. The germline gives CDR1 MNHNS, CDR2 SASEGT. CDR3: CASSERGGGLAKNIQYF. CDR3 nucleotides: TGTGCCAGCAGCGAACGGGGAGGCGGCCTAGCCAAAAACATTCAGTACTTC.

The chain employs TRBV10-3 and TRBJ2-2; 10 bases are a match to TRBD1. This CDR3 region has 15 residues. The V and J ends lost 6 bases and 5 bases, in that order; junction bases with no gene match: 6. Germline V lookup: CDR1 ENHRY, CDR2 SYGVKD. The CDR3 here is CAISSGQGGTGELFF. CDR3 DNA sequence: TGTGCCATCAGCTCCGGACAGGGGGGAACCGGGGAGCTGTTTTTT.

The rearrangement uses TRBV6-5 and TRBJ1-1; D unresolved. Germline values: CDR1 MNHEY, CDR2 SVGAGI. V dropped 10 bases and J dropped 0 bases, with 12 bases sitting between them. The CDR3 is made up of 13 amino acids. The CDR3 spells CATVTEMNTEAFF. Here the CDR3 DNA reads TGTGCCACGGTGACTGAGATGAACACTGAAGCTTTCTTT.

The rearrangement uses TRBV9 and TRBJ2-1, with TRBD2 as a possible D gene (6 bases). V lost 0 bases and J lost 6, with 10 bases in between. The germline V gene has CDR1 SGDLS and CDR2 YYNGEE. This CDR3 region has 14 residues. Written as DNA, the CDR3 is TGTGCCAGCAGCGTAGGGGACTTGCCCAATGAGCAGTTCTTC. Amino acid sequence: CASSVGDLPNEQFF.

This clone was observed once. The V gene is TRBV11-2, the J gene TRBJ1-2, with no clear D. Deletions cut 1 base from V and 0 bases from J, with 15 bases between. CDR3 length: 17 residues. Germline V CDR1 and CDR2: SGHAT, FQNNGV. Here the CDR3 reads CASSLVGPTLANYGYTF. The CDR3 DNA sequence: TGTGCCAGCAGCTTAGTAGGTCCGACGCTAGCTAACTATGGCTACACCTTC.

The chain combines TRBV4-3 with TRBJ2-1; 9 bases agree with TRBD2. Germline lookup yields CDR1 LGHNA and CDR2 YSLEER. Unmatched junction bases numbered 11, after V lost 0 bases and J lost 8 bases. The CDR3 is 17 amino acids. The CDR3 spells CASSQETGGGARYEQFF. DNA of the CDR3: TGCGCCAGCAGCCAAGAGACTGGCGGGGGGGCAAGGTATGAGCAGTTCTTC.

The chain couples TRBV4-3 to TRBJ1-2; unclear D gene. There are 13 residues in the CDR3. V gave up 0 bases and J gave up 7 bases, with 9 bases separating them. Germline lookup yields CDR1 LGHNA and CDR2 YSLEER. CDR3 sequence (DNA): TGCGCCAGCAGCCAAGAGCACGGTGCTGGCTACACCTTC. It codes for CASSQEHGAGYTF.

The chain combines TRBV19 with TRBJ1-2, with 9 positions matching TRBD1. With 9 bases clipped from V and 8 bases from J, the junction kept 13 bases outside the gene matches. The CDR3 totals 14 residues. In germline, CDR1 is LNHDA, CDR2 SQIVND (reference sequence). The CDR3 coding sequence is TGTGCCAGCCAACCTACAGGGGGCGTTTACGGCTACACCTTC. It yields the protein CASQPTGGVYGYTF.

The chain has TRBV14 and TRBJ2-3, with D possibly TRBD1 on 6 matching bases. Trimming took 0 bases from V and 1 from J, leaving 11 bases between them. This CDR3 contains 16 residues. Germline assignment: CDR1 SGHDN and CDR2 FVKESK. The CDR3 region has the DNA TGTGCCAGCAGCCAAGAAAGACAGGCTGGCACAGATACGCAGTATTTT. This codes for CASSQERQAGTDTQYF.

This clone was detected only a few times. The chain couples TRBV7-2 to TRBJ2-7; 16 positions match TRBD2. Germline values: CDR1 SGHTA, CDR2 FQGNSA. J lost 0 bases, V lost 1 base, and 6 bases had no gene match. The CDR3 extends over 19 amino acids. The DNA for the CDR3 is TGTGCCAGCAGCTTAGTAGCGGGACTAGCGGGAGGGGGCTCCTACGAGCAGTACTTC. Protein product: CASSLVAGLAGGGSYEQYF. The whole variable domain, filled in from reference TRBV7-2 and TRBJ2-7, reads GAGVSQSPSNKVTEKGKDVELRCDPISGHTALYWYRQSLGQGLEFLIYFQGNSAPDKSGLPSDRFSAERTGGSVSTLTIQRTQQEDSAVYLCASSLVAGLAGGGSYEQYFGPGTRLTVT.

The J gene is TRBJ2-3, the V gene TRBV6-5; 13 bases match TRBD2. The CDR3 is 15 residues long. Germline loops: CDR1 MNHEY, CDR2 SVGAGI. The V and J ends lost 8 bases and 2 bases, in that order; junction bases with no gene match: 4. The CDR3 DNA follows: TGTGCCAGCGGGACTAGCGGGGCCCACACAGATACGCAGTATTTT. Protein product: CASGTSGAHTDTQYF.

The gene calls are TRBV4-1 and TRBJ1-2; D uncertain. V was clipped by 0 bases and J by 6 bases, with 11 bases between them. The V gene's germline CDR1 is MGHRA and CDR2 YSYEKL. The CDR3 runs to 14 residues. In DNA, the CDR3 is TGCGCCAGCAGCCAAGATCGGGTGGTACATGGCTACACCTTC. Amino acids: CASSQDRVVHGYTF.

V is TRBV7-2 and J is TRBJ1-5; D is possibly TRBD1 (6 bases). The V gene lost 3 bases and the J gene lost 7 bases, with 13 bases spanning the gap. Germline values: CDR1 SGHTA, CDR2 FQGNSA. The CDR3 loop spans 14 amino acids. CDR3 region: CASSFGPGQQPQHF. CDR3 nucleotides: TGTGCCAGCAGCTTCGGTCCGGGACAACAGCCCCAGCATTTT.

This chain connects TRBV7-9 to TRBJ2-3, with D maybe TRBD2 (6 bases). V gave up 2 bases and J gave up 6 bases, with 18 bases separating them. The CDR3 is 16 amino acids. The germline gives CDR1 SEHNR, CDR2 FQNEAQ (reference sequence). CDR3 protein: CASSLSGRRGPDTQYF. As DNA, the CDR3 is TGTGCCAGCAGCTTAAGCGGGCGTCGAGGGCCGGATACGCAGTATTTT.

A few counts support this clone. This rearrangement joins TRBV19 to TRBJ2-5; D not resolved. V lost 0 bases and J lost 3, with 2 bases in between. Germline assignment: CDR1 LNHDA and CDR2 SQIVND (reference sequence). There are 12 residues in the CDR3. CDR3 in DNA: TGTGCCAGTAGTATAGATAAAGAGACCCAGTACTTC. It specifies CASSIDKETQYF.